The 18 T cell receptor beta chains below come from one sample, sequenced in a study of OX40 agonist ivuxolimab in advanced cancers. This table comes from immunoSEQ multiplex PCR, and its TCRdb copy is limited to in-frame clones, with some not included. The sample includes 65,000 to 85,000 clones, around 84% seen only once; the top ten take about 2.4%. The sample here was CD4+ or CD8+ T cells sorted from blood, taken in a trial of the OX40 agonist ivuxolimab. These receptors all stem from an adult with an advanced solid tumor such as melanoma, head and neck, liver or kidney cancer.

The chain uses TRBV12-5 and TRBJ1-5, with 9 bases aligning to TRBD1. Losses at the gene ends were 2 bases for V and 4 bases for J; bases not matched to a gene: 6. Germline assignment: CDR1 LGHNT and CDR2 FRNRAP. The CDR3 is 16 residues long. CDR3 nucleotide sequence: TGTGCTAGTGGTTTGACCCCGGGGACAGGGAATCAGCCCCAGCATTTT. It codes for CASGLTPGTGNQPQHF.

This rearrangement joins TRBV19 to TRBJ2-2; 10 bases match TRBD1. Germline CDR1 reads LNHDA; CDR2 reads SQIVND (reference sequence). The CDR3 has 15 residues. V gave up 3 bases and J gave up 7 bases; unmatched junction bases: 5. In nucleotides, the CDR3 is TGTGCCAGTAGTATTCGCGGACAGGGGGTCGGGGAGCTGTTTTTT. Protein sequence: CASSIRGQGVGELFF.

The chain combines TRBV7-6 with TRBJ2-2; D not certain. V was clipped by 5 bases and J by 10 bases, with 14 bases between them. This CDR3 spans 13 amino acids. Germline V lookup: CDR1 SGHVS, CDR2 FNYEAQ. This CDR3 reads CASSHSGYKELFF. CDR3 DNA: TGTGCCAGCAGCCACTCGGGCTACAAGGAGCTGTTTTTT.

This sequence joins TRBV11-3 and TRBJ2-7; maybe TRBD1 (6 bases). Trimming took off 0 bases at V and 5 bases at J, with 17 bases between the two ends. The CDR3 contains 16 residues. Per germline, CDR1 SGHNT and CDR2 YENEEA. DNA for the CDR3: TGTGCCAGCAGCTTAGAACGGTGGTCCAGGGGTCACGAGCAGTACTTC. The encoded protein is CASSLERWSRGHEQYF.

This clone was detected once. The V and J genes are TRBV4-1 and TRBJ1-5; the D gene is possibly TRBD1 (6 bases). The CDR3 consists of 14 residues. Per the germline V gene, CDR1 is MGHRA and CDR2 is YSYEKL. V dropped 1 base and J dropped 7 bases, with 11 bases sitting between them. The CDR3 nucleotides are TGCGCCAGCAGCCAAGGGGGGGGCTTCCAGCCCCAGCATTTT. This codes for CASSQGGGFQPQHF.

This clone was observed once. The V call is TRBV12-5, the J call TRBJ2-1; D unclear. Germline-derived CDR1 and CDR2 are LGHNT and FRNRAP. This CDR3 is 12 amino acids long. V shed 1 base and J shed 15 bases, with 13 bases lying between them. DNA of the CDR3: TGTGCTAGTGGTTTGGCCATACAGAATCGGTTCTTC. This encodes CASGLAIQNRFF.

The chain joins TRBV12-5 to TRBJ1-6; D uncertain. Germline V gene sequence: CDR1 LGHNT, CDR2 FRNRAP. The CDR3 is made up of 14 amino acids. Trimming left V 6 bases short and J 6 bases short, with 12 bases between. The CDR3 DNA reads TGTGCTAGTGGCCAGGACGGAATTAATTCACCCCTCCACTTT. Translating it yields CASGQDGINSPLHF.

V usage is TRBV19 and J usage is TRBJ2-7, with 12 bases identical to TRBD2. With V trimmed by 1 base and J by 5 bases, 15 bases remained unmatched. The germline gives CDR1 LNHDA, CDR2 SQIVND (reference sequence). This CDR3 spans 19 amino acids. CDR3 bases: TGTGCCAGTAGTATAGTGGGACTAGCGGGCTACCCTTACAGGGACGAGCAGTACTTC. Translation: CASSIVGLAGYPYRDEQYF. Variable domain in full (rest from reference TRBV19 and TRBJ2-7): DGGITQSPKYLFRKEGQNVTLSCEQNLNHDAMYWYRQDPGQGLRLIYYSQIVNDFQKGDIAEGYSVSREKKESFPLTVTSAQKNPTAFYLCASSIVGLAGYPYRDEQYFGPGTRLTVT.

The chain links TRBV4-3 to TRBJ1-5, with TRBD1 as a possible D gene (6 bases). The germline V and J ends were trimmed by 0 bases and 4 bases, with 10 bases remaining between them. CDR3 length: 15 residues. The V gene's germline CDR1 is LGHNA and CDR2 YSLEER. CDR3 bases: TGCGCCAGCAGCCAAGATGGGCAGGGGAATCAGCCCCAGCATTTT. Its translation: CASSQDGQGNQPQHF.

The rearrangement uses TRBV7-3 and TRBJ2-3, with D possibly matching TRBD2 (6 bases). Germline values: CDR1 SGHTA, CDR2 FQGTGA. V lost 3 bases, J lost 4 bases, and 14 bases lay in between. This CDR3 is 15 amino acids long. CDR3 nucleotides: TGTGCCAGCAGCTTTAACGCGGAGGGCGCAGATACGCAGTATTTT. Protein product: CASSFNAEGADTQYF.

The V call is TRBV5-1, the J call TRBJ1-6; D remains unclear. This CDR3 spans 14 amino acids. Germline CDR1 reads SGHRS; CDR2 reads YFSETQ. Trimming shortened V by 0 bases and J by 8 bases, and 9 bases separated the two germline ends. The CDR3: CASSLGQQHSPLHF. For the CDR3, the DNA is TGCGCCAGCAGCTTGGGGCAGCAACATTCACCCCTCCACTTT. Full variable domain (missing parts from reference TRBV5-1 and TRBJ1-6): KAGVTQTPRYLIKTRGQQVTLSCSPISGHRSVSWYQQTPGQGLQFLFEYFSETQRNKGNFPGRFSGRQFSNSRSEMNVSTLELGDSALYLCASSLGQQHSPLHFGNGTRLTVT.

There are a few counts of this clone. This rearrangement joins TRBV14 to TRBJ1-1, with a possible D match to TRBD1 (5 bases). The germline V and J ends were trimmed by 7 bases and 5 bases, with 23 bases remaining between them. There are 16 residues in the CDR3. Germline-derived CDR1 and CDR2 are SGHDN and FVKESK. CDR3 nucleotides: TGTGCCAGCACCCCCGAACTGGGCTTGAGGGGAACTGAAGCTTTCTTT. Encoded protein: CASTPELGLRGTEAFF.

The gene calls are TRBV18 and TRBJ2-5, with D perhaps matching TRBD1 or TRBD2 (5 bases each). Germline-derived CDR1 and CDR2 are KGHSH and LQKENI. The V end was cut by 3 bases, the J end by 4 bases, with 12 bases between. There are 14 residues in the CDR3. In nucleotides, the CDR3 is TGTGCCAGCTCACCCGGGGCTCACCCAGAGACCCAGTACTTC. Translating gives CASSPGAHPETQYF. The full variable domain, in which reference TRBV18 and TRBJ2-5 provide the parts outside the CDR3, is NAGVMQNPRHLVRRRGQEARLRCSPMKGHSHVYWYRQLPEEGLKFMVYLQKENIIDESGMPKERFSAEFPKEGPSILRIQQVVRGDSAAYFCASSPGAHPETQYFGPGTRLLVL.

This chain links TRBV6-4 with TRBJ1-2, with a possible D match to TRBD1 (5 bases). Trimming removed 5 bases at V and 0 bases at J, with 13 bases between. Germline V gene lookup returns CDR1 MRHNA and CDR2 SNTAGT. The CDR3 spans 15 residues. CDR3 loop: CASSPGGSANYGYTF. The DNA of the CDR3 is TGTGCCAGCAGTCCCGGGGGGTCGGCTAACTATGGCTACACCTTC.

Worth noting for this clone: In the same sample, other DNA sequences code for this CDR3. V and J are TRBV30 and TRBJ1-1, with 11 positions matching TRBD1. This CDR3 has 14 amino acids. J gave up 4 bases and V 5 bases, and 6 bases lay outside the gene matches. Germline V gives CDR1 GTSNPN, CDR2 SVGIG (reference sequence). CDR3 protein: CAWGTGGKVTEAFF. CDR3 coding DNA: TGTGCCTGGGGGACAGGGGGGAAAGTCACTGAAGCTTTCTTT.

This sequence joins TRBV7-3 and TRBJ1-1; D is possibly TRBD1 (5 bases). Trimming cost V 6 bases and J 3 bases, with 17 bases left between them. Germline-derived CDR1 and CDR2 are SGHTA and FQGTGA. The CDR3 runs to 15 residues. The CDR3 DNA sequence: TGTGCCAGCAGTTTGGACTCGGGGGGTCACACTGAAGCTTTCTTT. Translation gives CASSLDSGGHTEAFF.

This clone turned up a few times. This chain links TRBV9 with TRBJ2-3; 10 nucleotides match TRBD2. Trimming at V came to 4 bases and at J to 1 base, leaving 3 bases not matched to a gene. Germline CDR1 and CDR2: SGDLS and YYNGEE. The CDR3 consists of 15 residues. The CDR3 here is CASSRTSGRTDTQYF. In DNA, the CDR3 is TGTGCCAGCAGCCGGACTAGCGGCCGCACAGATACGCAGTATTTT.

J is TRBJ2-2 and V is TRBV18; perhaps TRBD1 as D (6 bases). V lost 5 bases and J 7 bases, leaving 11 bases between the germline ends. The CDR3 is made up of 13 amino acids. In germline, CDR1 is KGHSH, CDR2 LQKENI. CDR3 sequence: CASSSQGFGELFF. Here the CDR3 DNA reads TGTGCCAGCTCATCCCAGGGGTTCGGGGAGCTGTTTTTT.